One sample yielded the 11 T cell receptor beta chains listed below, sequenced in a study of CXCR3-negative and CXCR3-positive naive CD8 T cells. Preparation of TRB cDNA libraries relied on 5' RACE carrying UMI labels. TCRdb reanalyzed the 5' RACE reads and collapses them to one entry per CDR3 protein, without DNA. This listing includes 46,000 or so distinct CDR3 sequences. Material for sequencing was naive CXCR3- CD8+ T cells from blood. Subset noted: CD45RO-CCR7+CD27+CD95- naive CD8+ T cells lacking CXCR3 (TNR3-). Source of these receptors: a human donor in good health. Some clones in this sample may be carry-over from other donors' samples.

V and J are TRBV20-1 and TRBJ2-7; TCRdb calls TRBD1, which cannot be checked without DNA. The CDR3 is 12 amino acids. Germline V CDR1 and CDR2: DFQATT, SNEGSKA (reference sequence). Here the CDR3 reads CSARDRRDTSHF.

The chain is built from TRBV4-1 and TRBJ1-5; absent DNA, TCRdb's TRBD1 call cannot be checked. The CDR3 length is 15 residues. Germline CDR1 is MGHRA and CDR2 is YSYEKL. CDR3 in amino acids: CASSQTTLGGQPQHF.

This sequence joins TRBV28 and TRBJ2-7; TCRdb outputs TRBD1, but without DNA this stays unchecked. Per germline, CDR1 MDHEN and CDR2 SYDVKM. This CDR3 region has 17 residues. The chain's CDR3 is CASSSLWGGQSSYEQYF.

The chain uses TRBV28 and TRBJ2-4. Germline lookup yields CDR1 MDHEN and CDR2 SYDVKM. CDR3 length: 15 amino acids. The CDR3 loop reads CASSFSPGPKNIQYF.

The genes are TRBV5-1 and TRBJ2-7; TCRdb gives TRBD2 as the D gene, but with no DNA this cannot be confirmed. Germline V gene lookup returns CDR1 SGHRS and CDR2 YFSETQ. This CDR3 contains 13 residues. CDR3 in amino acids: CASSGTDPHEQYF.

The chain recombines TRBV4-1 with TRBJ2-7. The germline CDR1 and CDR2 sequences are MGHRA and YSYEKL. The CDR3 covers 13 residues. CDR3 residues: CASSQVLESEQYF.

This chain connects TRBV5-1 to TRBJ1-2; the D call of TRBD1 rests on TCRdb alone, since no DNA is present to check it. The CDR3 runs to 16 residues. Germline assignment: CDR1 SGHRS and CDR2 YFSETQ. This CDR3 reads CASSSTGTGGSYGYTF.

The chain is built from TRBV7-9 and TRBJ1-1; TCRdb gives TRBD1 as the D gene, but with no DNA this cannot be confirmed. The CDR3 has 15 residues. Germline V gives CDR1 SEHNR, CDR2 FQNEAQ (reference sequence). The CDR3: CASGQRTGTAAEAFF.

The J gene is TRBJ1-1, the V gene TRBV7-9; TCRdb's D call of TRBD1 is untestable without DNA. Germline values: CDR1 SEHNR, CDR2 FQNEAQ (reference sequence). This CDR3 spans 12 amino acids. Here the CDR3 reads CASSLWAVEAFF.

This rearrangement joins TRBV12-3 or TRBV12-4 to TRBJ2-5; TCRdb's D gene call, TRBD2, goes unchecked for lack of DNA. This CDR3 has 15 amino acids. The CDR3: CASSNPMGEGETQYF.

The CDR3 protein is CASSISSYSNQPQHF. J is TRBJ1-5 and V is TRBV19. The length of the CDR3 is 15 residues. Germline V CDR1 and CDR2: LNHDA, SQIVND (reference sequence). Combining the CDR3 with reference TRBV19 and TRBJ1-5 gives the whole variable domain DGGITQSPKYLFRKEGQNVTLSCEQNLNHDAMYWYRQDPGQGLRLIYYSQIVNDFQKGDIAEGYSVSREKKESFPLTVTSAQKNPTAFYLCASSISSYSNQPQHFGDGTRLSIL.